Listed here are 13 T cell receptor beta chains from one sample, sequenced in a study of cytomegalovirus exposure and HLA in healthy donors. Researchers ran the PCR with 60 Vbeta and 13 Jbeta primers. This table comes from immunoSEQ multiplex PCR, and its TCRdb copy is limited to in-frame clones, with some not included. Recorded for this sample: 87,000 or so clones. The sample taken for sequencing was PBMCs. The receptors were gathered from a man aged 45-60 years in good health and CMV-seropositive.

This chain connects TRBV7-9 to TRBJ2-2, with a tentative D call TRBD1 (6 bases). Looked up from germline, CDR1 is SEHNR and CDR2 is FQNEAQ (reference sequence). V was clipped by 5 bases and J by 0 bases, with 13 bases between them. The CDR3 sequence is 16 residues long. The CDR3 coding sequence is TGTGCCAGCAGCGCAGGGACACCTACGAACACCGGGGAGCTGTTTTTT. It is translated as CASSAGTPTNTGELFF.

The chain joins TRBV7-8 to TRBJ1-2; D is undetermined. This CDR3 contains 14 residues. V shed 3 bases and J shed 2 bases, with 10 bases lying between them. CDR1 SGHVS and CDR2 FQNEAQ come from the germline V gene. CDR3 loop: CASSFYATNYGYTF. CDR3 DNA sequence: TGTGCCAGCAGCTTCTACGCAACCAACTATGGCTACACCTTC.

This sequence joins TRBV5-1 and TRBJ2-5, with 11 bases matching TRBD2. Germline CDR1 reads SGHRS; CDR2 reads YFSETQ. The CDR3 contains 16 residues. With V trimmed by 3 bases and J by 4 bases, 8 bases remained unmatched. The CDR3 protein is CASSSLAGGGGETQYF. The DNA of the CDR3 is TGCGCCAGCAGCTCCTTAGCGGGAGGGGGTGGAGAGACCCAGTACTTC.

CDR3 sequence (DNA): TGCGCCAGCAGCTCACGGGACAGCTATGAAGCTTTCTTT. This translates into CASSSRDSYEAFF. The chain has TRBV5-1 and TRBJ1-1; TRBD1 aligns across 7 bases. The CDR3 runs 13 residues. V dropped 3 bases and J dropped 7; count of bases not matched to a gene: 6. Germline V gene sequence: CDR1 SGHRS, CDR2 YFSETQ.

The V gene is TRBV2, the J gene TRBJ1-5; 8 bases align to TRBD1. The V and J ends lost 1 base and 9 bases, in that order; junction bases with no gene match: 8. The germline CDR1 and CDR2 sequences are SNHLY and FYNNEI. The CDR3 totals 15 residues. The CDR3 DNA reads as TGTGCCAGCAGTGAAGATTCCACAGGGGGGTGGCCCCAGCATTTT. It specifies CASSEDSTGGWPQHF.

The V gene is TRBV7-6, the J gene TRBJ1-2, with a possible D match to TRBD1 (6 bases). Germline V gene sequence: CDR1 SGHVS, CDR2 FNYEAQ. V lost 5 bases and J lost 4, with 17 bases in between. This CDR3 region has 15 residues. CDR3: CASSATPGVIYGYTF. CDR3 bases: TGTGCCAGCAGCGCCACACCAGGGGTTATCTATGGCTACACCTTC.

The chain joins TRBV14 to TRBJ1-2; D gene ambiguous. Germline V gene data show CDR1 as SGHDN and CDR2 as FVKESK. The CDR3 is 13 amino acids. The germline V and J ends were trimmed by 1 base and 4 bases, with 7 bases remaining between them. CDR3 residues: CASSQGGSYGYTF. CDR3 sequence (DNA): TGTGCCAGCAGCCAAGGCGGGTCCTATGGCTACACCTTC.

The chain has TRBV29-1 and TRBJ2-7; D is unclear. The CDR3 is 12 amino acids. CDR1 and CDR2 (germline): SQVTM, ANQGSEA. Trimming shortened V by 6 bases and J by 3 bases, and 12 bases separated the two germline ends. CDR3 loop: CSVENNLYEQYF. The DNA of the CDR3 is TGCAGCGTGGAGAATAACCTCTACGAGCAGTACTTC.

The chain is built from TRBV10-3 and TRBJ2-3, with TRBD2 matching over 14 bases. This CDR3 contains 14 residues. Germline V gene sequence: CDR1 ENHRY, CDR2 SYGVKD. V was pared by 11 bases and J by 4 bases, with 5 bases of the junction left unmatched. This CDR3 is CALGTSGSADTQYF. In nucleotides, the CDR3 is TGTGCCCTCGGGACTAGCGGGAGCGCAGATACGCAGTATTTT.

This sequence joins TRBV29-1 and TRBJ2-3, with 9 bases that match TRBD2. The CDR3 length is 16 residues. J lost 2 bases, V lost 0 bases, and 6 bases had no gene match. The germline CDR1 and CDR2 sequences are SQVTM and ANQGSEA. As DNA, the CDR3 is TGCAGCGTTGAAGATGGGCTAGCGGGATTCACAGATACGCAGTATTTT. Its protein product is CSVEDGLAGFTDTQYF.

This rearrangement joins TRBV18 to TRBJ2-3; 8 nucleotides align to TRBD2. Looked up from germline, CDR1 is KGHSH and CDR2 is LQKENI. With V trimmed by 4 bases and J by 6 bases, 12 bases remained unmatched. This CDR3 region has 16 residues. CDR3 amino acids: CASSLTSGLTPDTQYF. Here the CDR3 DNA reads TGTGCCAGCTCACTCACTAGCGGCCTAACGCCTGATACGCAGTATTTT.

The J gene is TRBJ1-2, the V gene TRBV7-9, with 9 nucleotides matching TRBD1. J gave up 8 bases and V 5 bases, and 12 bases lay outside the gene matches. This CDR3 has 15 amino acids. Germline lookup yields CDR1 SEHNR and CDR2 FQNEAQ (reference sequence). The CDR3: CASSLSRTGVRGYTF. The CDR3 bases are TGTGCCAGCAGCCTATCGAGGACAGGGGTGCGAGGCTACACCTTC. Supplemented by reference TRBV7-9 and TRBJ1-2, the full variable domain reads DTGVSQNPRHKITKRGQNVTFRCDPISEHNRLYWYRQTLGQGPEFLTYFQNEAQLEKSRLLSDRFSAERPKGSFSTLEIQRTEQGDSAMYLCASSLSRTGVRGYTFGSGTRLTVV.

The chain carries TRBV11-3 and TRBJ2-5, with TRBD2 identical over 8 bases. The CDR3 length is 12 residues. Germline values: CDR1 SGHNT, CDR2 YENEEA. Trimming removed 6 bases from V and 5 bases from J; junction bases left unmatched: 2. The CDR3 DNA follows: TGTGCCAGCAGGCGGGGGGATGAGACCCAGTACTTC. Its protein product is CASRRGDETQYF.